Listed below are T cell receptor beta chains from one sample, sequenced in a study of blood T cell repertoires in COVID-19. Produced via immunoSEQ multiplex PCR; TCRdb's table is partial and in-frame only. The repertoire holds 130,000 to 150,000 clones, with around nine tenths as singletons. Sequencing was performed on peripheral blood. These receptors all come from a human donor in a cohort sampled during active COVID-19. CDR3s include the opening cysteine and the closing phenylalanine or tryptophan. A D gene is named only where the DNA matches it firmly.

length	V	J	D	CDR3
17	TRBV6-2/TRBV6-3	TRBJ1-5	TRBD1	CASSYPDRWDSNQPQHF
16	TRBV19	TRBJ1-4	-	CASSIGTAATNEKLFF
14	TRBV7-6	TRBJ1-2	TRBD1	CASSPMGQGYGYTF
15	TRBV11-2	TRBJ2-7	TRBD2	CASSKVSSGEYEQYF
17	TRBV14	TRBJ1-4	TRBD1	CASANGQGGATNEKLFF
15	TRBV19	TRBJ1-4	TRBD1	CASSQYRGRDEKLFF
16	TRBV7-9	TRBJ1-6	TRBD1	CASSPRTGENNSPLHF
14	TRBV5-1	TRBJ1-1	-	CASSLTAEVAEAFF
16	TRBV6-6	TRBJ1-5	TRBD1	CASSRRQGVQLQPQHF
16	TRBV2	TRBJ2-7	-	CASNSNWAHGGEEQYF
17	TRBV27	TRBJ1-5	TRBD1	CASSLDGRQGGNQPQHF
14	TRBV27	TRBJ1-2	-	CASSRTEANYGYTF
15	TRBV12-5	TRBJ1-6	-	CASAVFGRRISPLHF
15	TRBV6-1	TRBJ2-7	-	CASSEASVGVGEQYF
15	TRBV27	TRBJ2-2	TRBD2	CASSFYRGGRGELFF
16	TRBV9	TRBJ2-7	TRBD2	CASSVAGLAGIHEQYF
12	TRBV29-1	TRBJ1-1	-	CSAGQMNTEAFF
13	TRBV7-9	TRBJ1-4	-	CASSHQGFEKLFF
15	TRBV3-1/TRBV3-2	TRBJ2-2	-	CASSHETGNTGELFF
13	TRBV11-2	TRBJ1-6	-	CASSFGRTAPLHF
20	TRBV19	TRBJ1-6	-	CASSIEPRRATGSYNSPLHF
17	TRBV10-3	TRBJ1-6	TRBD1	CAISDQTGSSYNSPLHF
14	TRBV27	TRBJ2-7	TRBD1	CASSYGTGTYEQYF
15	TRBV2	TRBJ2-2	TRBD1	CASSEGTVSTGELFF
15	TRBV7-2	TRBJ1-3	TRBD1	CASSNRDRGRNTIYF
16	TRBV29-1	TRBJ2-7	-	CSVEGGGDRNAYEQYF
13	TRBV30	TRBJ1-6	-	CAWKVRANSPLHF
15	TRBV6-6	TRBJ2-1	-	CASSSGVWSYNEQFF
14	TRBV7-6	TRBJ2-7	-	CASSFHSPTYEQYF
15	TRBV9	TRBJ1-4	TRBD1	CASSSRDRPYEKLFF
15	TRBV18	TRBJ1-1	-	CASSPLTGANTEAFF
12	TRBV6-5	TRBJ1-1	-	CAIKQLNTEAFF
16	TRBV7-3	TRBJ2-2	-	CASSLGAGASTGELFF
15	TRBV6-5	TRBJ2-3	-	CASSRNLDRTGTQYF
16	TRBV24-1	TRBJ2-2	TRBD1	CATSDSGQGGTGELFF
16	TRBV5-1	TRBJ1-1	-	CASSPRSGARNTEAFF
16	TRBV5-1	TRBJ1-2	-	CASSLDGQDSYYGYTF
13	TRBV4-1	TRBJ1-1	-	CASRWQANTEAFF
17	TRBV9	TRBJ2-1	TRBD2	CASSPGTSGGPYNEQFF
12	TRBV11-1	TRBJ2-7	-	CASSSGIYEQYF
15	TRBV7-3	TRBJ1-6	-	CASSLTGGHLSPLHF
13	TRBV3-1/TRBV3-2	TRBJ1-4	-	CASSPQIIGKLFF
17	TRBV4-3	TRBJ2-2	-	CASSQDISGGATGELFF
16	TRBV5-8	TRBJ2-1	TRBD2	CASSAAGTSGYNEQFF